One sample yielded the 11 T cell receptor beta chains listed below, sequenced in a study of CD8 T cells in Susac syndrome. Random hexamers served to reverse transcribe roughly 0.5 to 1 ug RNA. TCRdb analysed the immunoSEQ multiplex PCR reads with MiXCR anew, one entry per CDR3 protein. Counted here are about 280,000 distinct CDR3 sequences, approximately 84% occurring once; the ten biggest clones make up approximately 0.11%. The sequenced sample was CD8+ T cells from PBMCs. These receptors were taken from a human donor with multiple sclerosis.

The V call is TRBV5-1, the J call TRBJ2-1; 15 bases match TRBD2. CDR1 is SGHRS and CDR2 is YFSETQ in the germline V gene. The CDR3 is 19 residues long. The trim removed 5 bases at V and 0 bases at J, leaving 9 bases unmatched. CDR3: CASSSSGLAGGSSYNEQFF. CDR3 nucleotides: TGCGCCAGCAGTTCGTCCGGACTAGCGGGAGGGAGCTCCTACAATGAGCAGTTCTTC.

This clonotype appeared once. This chain uses TRBV7-9 with TRBJ2-7; 7 bases match TRBD1. The length of the CDR3 is 14 residues. Germline-derived CDR1 and CDR2 are SEHNR and FQNEAQ (reference sequence). After removal of 2 bases from V and 3 bases from J, the junction contained 4 bases not matched to a gene. The CDR3 DNA is TGTGCCAGCAGCTTATCAGACAGGGACTACGAGCAGTACTTC. Translated, it gives CASSLSDRDYEQYF.

This clonotype was counted only a few times. V gene TRBV6-5 combines with J gene TRBJ1-1, with D unresolved. The germline V and J ends were trimmed by 3 bases and 1 base, with 6 bases remaining between them. The CDR3 has 13 residues. From germline, CDR1 is MNHEY and CDR2 SVGAGI. The CDR3 coding sequence is TGTGCCAGCAGTTATCGAGGGAACACTGAAGCTTTCTTT. Translating gives CASSYRGNTEAFF.

The chain employs TRBV7-3 and TRBJ2-1; TRBD2 matches at 12 bases. The ends lost 5 bases at V and 0 bases at J; junction bases unmatched: 5. The CDR3 contains 17 residues. Germline V CDR1 and CDR2: SGHTA, FQGTGA. As DNA, the CDR3 is TGTGCCAGCAGCCCAGAGACTAGCGGGAGCTCCTACAATGAGCAGTTCTTC. It encodes CASSPETSGSSYNEQFF. Using reference TRBV7-3 and TRBJ2-1 for the parts outside the CDR3, the full variable domain is GAGVSQTPSNKVTEKGKYVELRCDPISGHTALYWYRQSLGQGPEFLIYFQGTGAADDSGLPNDRFFAVRPEGSVSTLKIQRTERGDSAVYLCASSPETSGSSYNEQFFGPGTRLTVL.

This clonotype was picked up a small number of times. The V call is TRBV13, the J call TRBJ2-7, with 9 bases aligning to TRBD2. Trimming removed 2 bases from V and 5 bases from J; junction bases left unmatched: 13. CDR3 length equals 17 residues. The germline CDR1 and CDR2 sequences are PRHDT and FYEKMQ (reference sequence). CDR3 protein: CASSLRSSGTERDEQYF. CDR3 DNA: TGTGCCAGCAGCTTAAGATCTAGCGGGACGGAGAGGGACGAGCAGTACTTC. Full variable domain (rest looked up from reference TRBV13 and TRBJ2-7): AAGVIQSPRHLIKEKRETATLKCYPIPRHDTVYWYQQGPGQDPQFLISFYEKMQSDKGSIPDRFSAQQFSDYHSELNMSSLELGDSALYFCASSLRSSGTERDEQYFGPGTRLTVT.

This chain uses TRBV19 with TRBJ1-1, with TRBD1 matching over 7 bases. V lost 2 bases, J lost 0 bases, and 6 bases stayed unmatched. Per germline, CDR1 LNHDA and CDR2 SQIVND (reference sequence). The CDR3 is made up of 16 amino acids. Here the CDR3 DNA reads TGTGCCAGTAGTATACCCCCGGGACAGATGAACACTGAAGCTTTCTTT. Protein sequence: CASSIPPGQMNTEAFF.

The chain carries TRBV5-1 and TRBJ1-2, with D perhaps TRBD1 (5 bases). The V and J ends lost 4 bases and 0 bases respectively, with 10 bases between them. The CDR3 runs 14 residues. Germline CDR1 and CDR2: SGHRS and YFSETQ. CDR3 protein: CASSTDTANYGYTF. CDR3 DNA: TGCGCCAGCAGCACGGACACAGCTAACTATGGCTACACCTTC.

V gene TRBV5-6 combines with J gene TRBJ2-5; 9 bases line up with TRBD2. The CDR3 has 17 residues. V lost 5 bases to trimming and J lost 4 bases; unmatched junction nucleotides: 15. The V gene's germline CDR1 is SGHDT and CDR2 YYEEEE. DNA for the CDR3: TGTGCCAGCAGATTCGCTTGGACTAGCGAGGAAGGAGAGACCCAGTACTTC. This encodes CASRFAWTSEEGETQYF.

This clonotype has a single count. The V and J genes are TRBV28 and TRBJ2-2; D remains unclear. This CDR3 is 15 amino acids long. Looked up from germline, CDR1 is MDHEN and CDR2 is SYDVKM. The V end lost 5 bases, the J end lost 7 bases, and 17 bases lay between the germline ends. CDR3 bases: TGTGCCAGCAGTCCTCGGTTTTTGGGTAGCGGGGAGCTGTTTTTT. Translation gives CASSPRFLGSGELFF.

This sequence joins TRBV28 and TRBJ2-7; 15 bases are a match to TRBD2. The CDR3 contains 16 residues. V lost 6 bases, J lost 3 bases, and 6 bases stayed unmatched. The germline gives CDR1 MDHEN, CDR2 SYDVKM. CDR3 sequence reads: CASSYRGLAGGYEQYF. CDR3 coding DNA: TGTGCCAGCAGCTATAGGGGACTAGCGGGAGGCTACGAGCAGTACTTC.

This clonotype was counted a few times. Germline is not matched at one junction end, which may reflect a read error. The chain carries TRBV7-9 and TRBJ2-7, with unresolved D. Germline CDR1 reads SEHNR; CDR2 reads FQNEAQ (reference sequence). The CDR3 consists of 13 residues. The CDR3 sequence: CASSPPSSYEQYF. CDR3 DNA: TGCGCCAGCAGCCCTCCGAGCTCCTACGAGCAGTACTTC.